The entry that follows covers one TCR beta chain sequence. The antigen is unknown. PCR used 60 Vbeta primers and 13 Jbeta primers. Clones were sequenced by immunoSEQ multiplex PCR, and TCRdb holds only the in-frame ones, with some missing. This sample carries approximately 82,000 clones, about two thirds of them seen once, and the ten largest clones take around 5.5%. These data belong to a study of cytomegalovirus exposure and HLA in healthy donors. Study observations and caveats: Most TCR beta V segments were productive about 87% or about 30% of the time in an earlier analysis.

The trim removed 1 base at V and 6 bases at J, leaving 3 bases unmatched. The CDR3 is 13 amino acids. Germline V CDR1 and CDR2: LGHNA, YSLEER. The rearrangement uses TRBV4-3 and TRBJ2-7; TRBD2 matches at 7 bases. Material: PBMCs. The source of this sequence is a woman aged 25 to 45 in good health and CMV-seropositive. Here the CDR3 reads CASSQVGLGEQYF. The CDR3 coding sequence is TGCGCCAGCAGCCAAGTCGGACTAGGCGAGCAGTACTTC.